This T cell receptor beta chain was recovered during a study of blood T cell repertoires in COVID-19. Across the whole study: Some COVID-19 samples were acute and others convalescent; all came from the United States, Italy and Spain. In each case, the material was cDNA or gDNA derived from T cells, B-cell-depleted T cells, or PBMCs.

The V and J ends lost 6 bases and 3 bases, in that order; junction bases with no gene match: 2. This CDR3 is built from 14 residues. The germline V gene has CDR1 LNHDA and CDR2 SQIVND (reference sequence). Per the study methods: Reference gene primer amplification yielded estimated nucleated cell counts. The assay was immunoSEQ multiplex PCR, and TCRdb's table has in-frame clones only and misses some. Clone size and the V and J calls come from that table; the DNA yielded D and trimming. The sample lists about 280,000 clones, about 85% occurring once. The specimen was peripheral blood. This sequence originates from a woman between 45 and 60 years old who had recovered from COVID-19. The rearrangement uses TRBV19 and TRBJ2-2; TRBD1 aligns across 9 bases. Here the CDR3 reads CASRWDRDTGELFF. CDR3 coding DNA: TGTGCCAGTAGATGGGACAGGGACACCGGGGAGCTGTTTTTT.